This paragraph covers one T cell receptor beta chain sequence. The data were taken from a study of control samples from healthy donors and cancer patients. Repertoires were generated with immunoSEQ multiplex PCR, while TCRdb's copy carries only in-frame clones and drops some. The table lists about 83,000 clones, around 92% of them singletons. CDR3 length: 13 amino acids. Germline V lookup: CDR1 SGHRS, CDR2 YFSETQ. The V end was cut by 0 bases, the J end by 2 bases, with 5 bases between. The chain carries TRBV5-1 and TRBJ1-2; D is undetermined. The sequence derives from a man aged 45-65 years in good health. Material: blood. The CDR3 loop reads CASSLGRNYGYTF. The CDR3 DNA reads TGCGCCAGCAGCTTGGGGAGGAACTATGGCTACACCTTC. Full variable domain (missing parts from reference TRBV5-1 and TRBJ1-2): KAGVTQTPRYLIKTRGQQVTLSCSPISGHRSVSWYQQTPGQGLQFLFEYFSETQRNKGNFPGRFSGRQFSNSRSEMNVSTLELGDSALYLCASSLGRNYGYTFGSGTRLTVV.